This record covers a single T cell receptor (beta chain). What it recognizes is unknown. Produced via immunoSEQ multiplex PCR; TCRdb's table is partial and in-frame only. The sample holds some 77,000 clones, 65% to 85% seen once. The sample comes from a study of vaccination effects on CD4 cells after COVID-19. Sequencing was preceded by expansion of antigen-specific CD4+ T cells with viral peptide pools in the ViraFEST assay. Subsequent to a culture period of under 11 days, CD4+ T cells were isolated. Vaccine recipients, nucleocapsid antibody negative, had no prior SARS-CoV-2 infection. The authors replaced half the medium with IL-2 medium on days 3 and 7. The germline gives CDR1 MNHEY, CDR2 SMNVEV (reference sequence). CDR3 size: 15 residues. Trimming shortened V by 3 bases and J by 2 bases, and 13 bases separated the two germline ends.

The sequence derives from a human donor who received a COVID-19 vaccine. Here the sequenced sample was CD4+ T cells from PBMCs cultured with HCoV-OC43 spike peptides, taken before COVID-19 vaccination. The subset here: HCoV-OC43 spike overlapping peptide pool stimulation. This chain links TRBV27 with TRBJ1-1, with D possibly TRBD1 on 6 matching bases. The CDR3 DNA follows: TGTGCCAGCAGTTTCGGGGGGCGGGGTAACACTGAAGCTTTCTTT. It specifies CASSFGGRGNTEAFF.